This T cell receptor beta chain comes out of a study of T cells in Graves' hyperthyroidism and ophthalmopathy (dated 2019 in TCRdb). Looking at the study overall: To identify TCR V-J signatures that set the groups apart, the researchers used a discovery cohort of more than 95 patients, made up of under 50 with Graves' ophthalmopathy and 57 with stable Graves' hyperthyroidism. An independent validation cohort of under 20 hyperthyroidism patients and 17 patients who later progressed to ophthalmopathy tested prospective prediction of ophthalmopathy. The roughly 99 discovery patients were divided at random into training and test sets in a 7:3 ratio. In addition, the study compared T-cell repertoires in thyroid tissue and in blood from several Graves' hyperthyroidism patients. After blood sampling, hyperthyroidism patients were treated with methimazole at a starting dose of 30 mg daily, and ophthalmopathy patients were treated with high-dose intravenous methylprednisolone. According to the paper, TCR Vbeta CDR3 sequencing was carried out on over 130 peripheral blood samples, which came from 40 to 45 ophthalmopathy, 70 to 80 hyperthyroidism and approximately 17 progressor patients.

TCR beta CDR3 regions were amplified from RNA transcripts. The TCR CDR3 was subjected to a first round of RT-PCR using the HTBI primer set and the Qiagen OneStep RT-PCR kit. Libraries were constructed in a second round of multiplex PCR, after which size selection and purification were carried out. Sequencing of the libraries was done on an Illumina HiSeq2000 using paired-end 100 bp reads. As for the authors' bioinformatics: SOAPnuke was used to process the raw data, throwing out any read that contained adapters or uncalled bases, had a mean Phred below 15, or lacked an exact constant-primer or identifier match. COPE v1.2.5 was used to merge the high-quality paired reads, and each unique nucleotide sequence was defined as a clonotype. MiTCR v1.1 was used to align clonotypes to the IMGT TRBV, TRBD and TRBJ reference segments. The analysis was restricted to V-J combinations with a frequency above 0.0001, which together covered over 99% of the repertoires. A TCS score was defined as the ratio between F50 (clonal expansion) and ExV (chaos), using BLOSUM62-based TCRdist between CDR3 peptides within each V-J. Welch's t-statistics and random forest reduced roughly 500 V-J features to 13, which were used in a naive Bayes classifier (R e1071). The similarity between thyroid and blood repertoires was quantified using the Morisita-Horn index. Using fastp at Q25 and MiXCR, TCRdb reprocessed the public reads and kept productive beta chains. Entries are consolidated by CDR3 protein sequence, retaining the most common genes and DNA. TCRdb, not the authors, supplied the V and J calls. A total of 500,000 to 600,000 distinct CDR3 sequences appear in this sample, around 43% of them only once. The ten largest clones represent 44% of the sample.

The CDR3 starts with the cysteine, ends with the phenylalanine, and has 13 residues. The only DNA kept is the CDR3, 39 bases in frame from the first base. V loses 4 bases at its end and J loses 3 bases; junction bases beyond the gene matches: 2. From the germline V gene (reference sequence), CDR1 is SGHKS and CDR2 is YYEKEE. Study-wide conclusions, independent of this receptor: In validation, the model predicted progression to ophthalmopathy a median of approximately 6.6 months before onset, with about 67% sensitivity and 72.22% specificity. Most expanded thyroid clonotypes (frequency above 0.001) were also detected in blood, suggesting blood repertoires may reflect thyroid immune responses. In cross-validation, a model built on a 13 V-J signature told ophthalmopathy apart from stable hyperthyroidism with about 90% sensitivity and about 81% specificity, and in testing the same model reached 80%/75%. No statistical method was used to fix the sample size in advance, and group allocation was not hidden from the investigators.

Remarks on this clonotype: Its antigen specificity is not known. Qualities for individual bases were not recorded, and no much larger clone is one base off.

Exclusion was applied to patients with uncontrolled infections, other autoimmune diseases, pregnancy or lactation. Clinical symptoms, serum thyroxine and TRAb, thyroid ultrasound, and orbital computed tomography formed the basis for the diagnoses. Total RNA was extracted using Trizol reagent, and RNA quality was assessed on an Agilent 2100 Bioanalyzer. Sample: peripheral blood or thyroid tissue (not recorded which). The sequence links TRBV5-5 to TRBJ1-2, with 8 junctional bases fitting TRBD1. The receptor was derived from an adult woman with Graves' disease, either hyperthyroidism or ophthalmopathy (not recorded which). The DNA reads as follows: TGTGCCAGCAGCGACAGGGGAGACTATGGCTACACCTTC. It translates to CASSDRGDYGYTF.